This T cell receptor beta chain was sequenced in a study of blood T cell repertoires in COVID-19. Recruits, aged about 18 to 95 years, lived in roughly 22 US areas. Clones were sequenced by immunoSEQ multiplex PCR, and TCRdb holds only the in-frame ones, with some missing. This sample yields around 300,000 clones, of which roughly nine tenths are seen a single time; roughly a tenth belongs to the top ten. With 1 base clipped from V and 2 bases from J, the junction kept 6 bases outside the gene matches. Germline V gene lookup returns CDR1 KGHSH and CDR2 LQKENI. This CDR3 contains 16 residues. The rearrangement uses TRBV18 and TRBJ2-5; 8 bases match TRBD1. This receptor was obtained from a woman aged 25 to 39 who had recovered from COVID-19. Sequencing used PBMCs or T cells enriched from blood (not recorded which). DNA for the CDR3: TGTGCCAGCTCACCACGTTTGCGACAGGGGCAAGAGACCCAGTACTTC. Translating gives CASSPRLRQGQETQYF. Variable domain in full (rest from reference TRBV18 and TRBJ2-5): NAGVMQNPRHLVRRRGQEARLRCSPMKGHSHVYWYRQLPEEGLKFMVYLQKENIIDESGMPKERFSAEFPKEGPSILRIQQVVRGDSAAYFCASSPRLRQGQETQYFGPGTRLLVL.